The clone carrying this T cell receptor (beta chain) has just one count. The data were obtained in a study of T cell changes during pregnancy in multiple sclerosis. CDR1 SGHRS and CDR2 YFSETQ come from the germline V gene. The CDR3 is made up of 14 amino acids. V was cut by 4 bases and J by 2 bases, with 13 bases left in between. Method: immunoSEQ multiplex PCR; TCRdb's copy keeps in-frame clones and lacks some. Here the sample spans around 58,000 clones, about 91% being singletons. The material sequenced was peripheral blood, taken before pregnancy. This chain uses TRBV5-1 with TRBJ2-7; D possibly corresponds to TRBD2 (6 bases). This clonotype was sampled from a female donor with multiple sclerosis, enrolled in a pregnancy study. The CDR3 DNA reads as TGCGCCAGCAGCAGCGCGGGATTCACCTACGAGCAGTACTTC. Amino acids: CASSSAGFTYEQYF.